The next 6 T cell receptor beta chains were all read from a single sample in a study of blood T cell repertoires in COVID-19. TCRdb's copy holds only in-frame clones and misses some; the assay was immunoSEQ multiplex PCR. In the table there are 65,000 to 70,000 clones, nearly 80% of which are singletons. The sample was peripheral blood. These receptors were collected from a human donor in a cohort sampled during active COVID-19.

V is TRBV28 and J is TRBJ2-7, with 10 bases fitting TRBD1. Trimming cost V 8 bases and J 6 bases; bases outside gene matches: 13. Per the germline V gene, CDR1 is MDHEN and CDR2 is SYDVKM. The CDR3 is 15 residues long. CDR3 in DNA: TGTGCCAGCGTAAGGCATGGGACAGGGGTCCCCGAGCAGTACTTC. This codes for CASVRHGTGVPEQYF.

This clone has just a few counts. The chain employs TRBV6-6 and TRBJ2-4; TRBD1 agrees at 9 bases. CDR1 and CDR2 from the germline V gene are MNHNY and SVGAGI (reference sequence). V dropped 2 bases and J dropped 7; count of bases not matched to a gene: 6. The CDR3 contains 15 residues. The CDR3 DNA follows: TGTGCCAGCAGTTACGCTTCGGGACAGGGCAACATTCAGTACTTC. Translated, it gives CASSYASGQGNIQYF.

This clone qualifies as medium-sized. J is TRBJ2-2 and V is TRBV5-1; the match to TRBD1 covers 7 bases. CDR1 and CDR2 from the germline V gene are SGHRS and YFSETQ. This CDR3 contains 15 residues. V shed 0 bases and J 1 base; nucleotides not matched to a gene: 0. The CDR3 nucleotides are TGCGCCAGCAGCTTGGGACAGGGGAACACCGGGGAGCTGTTTTTT. Its translation: CASSLGQGNTGELFF. The full variable domain, its missing parts supplied by reference TRBV5-1 and TRBJ2-2, is KAGVTQTPRYLIKTRGQQVTLSCSPISGHRSVSWYQQTPGQGLQFLFEYFSETQRNKGNFPGRFSGRQFSNSRSEMNVSTLELGDSALYLCASSLGQGNTGELFFGEGSRLTVL.

This sequence joins TRBV7-8 and TRBJ1-1; no firm D call. V was pared by 1 base and J by 5 bases, with 5 bases between. CDR1 and CDR2 from the germline V gene are SGHVS and FQNEAQ. This CDR3 is built from 12 residues. The CDR3, as DNA: TGTGCCAGCAGCTTAGTGGAGACTGAAGCTTTCTTT. It translates to CASSLVETEAFF.

The J gene is TRBJ2-2, the V gene TRBV5-6, with TRBD2 matching 11 bases. The CDR3 has 14 amino acids. Unmatched junction bases numbered 3, after V lost 3 bases and J lost 8 bases. Germline V gene data show CDR1 as SGHDT and CDR2 as YYEEEE. The CDR3 is CASSSGLAAGELFF. CDR3 nucleotides: TGTGCCAGCAGCTCGGGACTAGCGGCGGGGGAGCTGTTTTTT.

In its sample, this clone was seen a few times. The chain employs TRBV29-1 and TRBJ2-7; the D gene is possibly TRBD1 (6 bases). The CDR3 extends over 15 amino acids. Germline values: CDR1 SQVTM, CDR2 ANQGSEA. The ends were cut back, 5 bases at V and 2 bases at J, with 19 bases in the middle. The DNA of the CDR3 is TGCAGCGTTCTAAAGCTGGCAGGGGCAACCTACGAGCAGTACTTC. Translation: CSVLKLAGATYEQYF.